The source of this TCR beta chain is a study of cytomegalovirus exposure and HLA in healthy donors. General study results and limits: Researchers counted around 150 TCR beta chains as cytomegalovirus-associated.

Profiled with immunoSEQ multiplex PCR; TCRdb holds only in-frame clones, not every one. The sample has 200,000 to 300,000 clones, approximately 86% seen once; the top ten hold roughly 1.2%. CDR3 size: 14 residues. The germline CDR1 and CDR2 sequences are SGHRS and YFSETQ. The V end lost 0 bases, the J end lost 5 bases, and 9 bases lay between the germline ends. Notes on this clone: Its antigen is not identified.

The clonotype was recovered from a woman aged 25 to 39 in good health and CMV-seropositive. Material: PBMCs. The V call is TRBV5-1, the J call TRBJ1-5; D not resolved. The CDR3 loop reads CASSLGTGDQPQHF. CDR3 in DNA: TGCGCCAGCAGCTTGGGGACTGGGGATCAGCCCCAGCATTTT.